This T cell receptor (beta chain) was obtained from a study of OX40 agonist ivuxolimab in advanced cancers. Findings of the study overall: Certain nonresponding patients likewise had low normalized T-cell clonal expansion. Near-lowest levels of clonal expansion characterized partial responders at 0.1-3.0 mg/kg.

Germline V gene sequence: CDR1 SGHDT, CDR2 YYEEEE. The CDR3 spans 16 residues. J was trimmed by 0 bases and V by 2 bases; bases with no gene match: 5. TCRdb's copy holds only in-frame clones and misses some; the assay was immunoSEQ multiplex PCR. The sample includes 80,000 or so clones, approximately 90% seen only once; the top ten take approximately 8.4%. Concerning this clone itself: Antigen specificity is unknown.

This chain connects TRBV5-6 to TRBJ1-1; 9 nucleotides line up with TRBD1. The source material was CD4+ or CD8+ T cells sorted from blood, sampled in a trial of the OX40 agonist ivuxolimab. The receptor comes from an adult with an advanced solid tumor such as melanoma, head and neck, liver or kidney cancer. The CDR3 is CASSFGTGTMNTEAFF. The DNA of the CDR3 is TGTGCCAGCAGCTTTGGGACAGGGACCATGAACACTGAAGCTTTCTTT.